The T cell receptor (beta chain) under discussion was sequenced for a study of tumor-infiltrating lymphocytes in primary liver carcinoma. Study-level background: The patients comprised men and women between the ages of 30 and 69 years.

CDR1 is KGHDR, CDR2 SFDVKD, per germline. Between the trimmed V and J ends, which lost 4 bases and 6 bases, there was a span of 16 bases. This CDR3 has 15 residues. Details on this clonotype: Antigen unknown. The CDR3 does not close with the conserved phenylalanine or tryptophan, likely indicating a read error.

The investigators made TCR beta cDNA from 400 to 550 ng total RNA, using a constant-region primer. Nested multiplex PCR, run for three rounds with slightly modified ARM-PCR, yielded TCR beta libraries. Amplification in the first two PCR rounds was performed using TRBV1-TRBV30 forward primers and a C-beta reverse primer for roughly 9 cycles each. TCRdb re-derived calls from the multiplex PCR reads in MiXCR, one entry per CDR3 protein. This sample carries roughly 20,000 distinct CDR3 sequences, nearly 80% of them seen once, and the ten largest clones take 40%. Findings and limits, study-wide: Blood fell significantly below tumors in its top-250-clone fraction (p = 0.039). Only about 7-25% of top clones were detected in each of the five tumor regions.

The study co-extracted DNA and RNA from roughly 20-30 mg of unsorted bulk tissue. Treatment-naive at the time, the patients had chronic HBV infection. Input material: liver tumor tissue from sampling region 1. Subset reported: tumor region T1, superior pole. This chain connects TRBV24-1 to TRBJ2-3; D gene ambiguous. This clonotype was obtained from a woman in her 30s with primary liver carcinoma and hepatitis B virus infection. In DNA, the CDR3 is TGTGCCACCAGTGAGAAGACACTCCCATCGGATACGCAGTATTAT. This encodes CATSEKTLPSDTQYY.